The next 22 T cell receptor beta chains were all read from a single sample in a study of blood T cell repertoires in COVID-19. This table comes from immunoSEQ multiplex PCR, and its TCRdb copy is limited to in-frame clones, with some not included. Here the sample spans 250,000 or so clones, about 83% being singletons. Sequencing used peripheral blood. These TCRs come from a man aged 45-60 years with acute or convalescent COVID-19.

The chain joins TRBV11-2 to TRBJ2-1; TRBD1 matches at 11 bases. Germline V gene sequence: CDR1 SGHAT, CDR2 FQNNGV. V gave up 0 bases and J gave up 13 bases; unmatched junction bases: 8. This CDR3 has 15 residues. The chain's CDR3 is CASSLDRTGQGVQFF. Here the CDR3 DNA reads TGTGCCAGCAGCTTAGATCGAACGGGACAGGGGGTTCAGTTCTTC.

The chain has TRBV5-1 and TRBJ2-1; TRBD1 matches at 8 bases. Germline trimming cut 4 bases from V and 15 bases from J; bases unmatched to any gene: 12. Germline loops: CDR1 SGHRS, CDR2 YFSETQ. The CDR3 has 13 amino acids. CDR3: CASSREPTGGGFF. CDR3 coding DNA: TGCGCCAGCAGCCGAGAACCTACAGGGGGAGGGTTCTTC. Supplemented by reference TRBV5-1 and TRBJ2-1, the full variable domain reads KAGVTQTPRYLIKTRGQQVTLSCSPISGHRSVSWYQQTPGQGLQFLFEYFSETQRNKGNFPGRFSGRQFSNSRSEMNVSTLELGDSALYLCASSREPTGGGFFGPGTRLTVL.

V gene TRBV19 combines with J gene TRBJ1-1; D might be TRBD1 (6 bases). Germline V gives CDR1 LNHDA, CDR2 SQIVND (reference sequence). The CDR3 spans 11 residues. The V end lost 4 bases, the J end lost 7 bases, and 7 bases lay between the germline ends. In DNA, the CDR3 is TGTGCCAGTAGTACAGGGGTTGAAGCTTTCTTT. This sequence encodes CASSTGVEAFF.

The J gene is TRBJ1-1, the V gene TRBV10-3; a possible D gene is TRBD1 (6 bases). CDR1 is ENHRY and CDR2 is SYGVKD in the germline V gene. V lost 2 bases and J lost 2, with 9 bases in between. The CDR3 contains 14 residues. CDR3 sequence: CAISEGGANTEAFF. The CDR3 bases are TGTGCCATCAGTGAGGGGGGGGCAAACACTGAAGCTTTCTTT.

Written as DNA, the CDR3 is TGTGCCAGCAGTTTAGTTCCCAGGGGGGTCTATGGCTACACCTTC. Amino acids: CASSLVPRGVYGYTF. The chain carries TRBV27 and TRBJ1-2; 7 bases fit TRBD1. The CDR3 is 15 residues long. Germline values: CDR1 MNHEY, CDR2 SMNVEV (reference sequence). With 2 bases clipped from V and 4 bases from J, the junction kept 7 bases outside the gene matches.

This clone was counted only a few times. The V call is TRBV11-3, the J call TRBJ2-5; D possibly corresponds to TRBD2 (7 bases). CDR1 and CDR2 (germline): SGHNT, YENEEA. V was shortened by 5 bases and J by 2 bases, with 15 bases between the two germline ends. The length of the CDR3 is 15 residues. The CDR3 reads CASSPGGAGQETQYF. CDR3 in DNA: TGTGCCAGCAGCCCGGGGGGCGCCGGGCAAGAGACCCAGTACTTC.

This clone was observed a single time. The DNA for the CDR3 is TGTGCCAGCAGCTCCAGAATAGGACAGGGGTTCACAGATACGCAGTATTTT. It translates to CASSSRIGQGFTDTQYF. This chain uses TRBV21-1 with TRBJ2-3; TRBD1 reflects the table's D call only, with no check against the DNA. TRBV21-1 is listed as a pseudogene. This CDR3 is built from 17 residues.

The chain couples TRBV5-1 to TRBJ2-2, with TRBD2 matching over 11 bases. V was pared by 4 bases and J by 0 bases, with 5 bases of the junction left unmatched. Germline-derived CDR1 and CDR2 are SGHRS and YFSETQ. The CDR3 has 17 amino acids. The DNA of the CDR3 is TGCGCCAGCAGCGGTAGCGGGGGGGCTTCGAACACCGGGGAGCTGTTTTTT. Encoded protein: CASSGSGGASNTGELFF.

CDR3 residues: CASNRLAGGGNEQFF. DNA for the CDR3: TGTGCCAGCAACCGTCTAGCGGGAGGGGGCAATGAGCAGTTCTTC. The chain is built from TRBV28 and TRBJ2-1, with 12 nucleotides matching TRBD2. The CDR3 has 15 residues. Per germline, CDR1 MDHEN and CDR2 SYDVKM. V trimming: 7 bases; J trimming: 6 bases; junction bases outside the gene matches: 7.

The V gene is TRBV6-4, the J gene TRBJ2-2; 7 bases line up with TRBD2. The trim removed 5 bases at V and 1 base at J, leaving 4 bases unmatched. The CDR3 is made up of 15 amino acids. Germline V gene lookup returns CDR1 MRHNA and CDR2 SNTAGT. The CDR3: CASSRVAGNTGELFF. The CDR3 DNA is TGTGCCAGCAGTCGAGTAGCGGGGAACACCGGGGAGCTGTTTTTT.

This rearrangement joins TRBV4-1 to TRBJ2-2; D gene unclear. Deletions cut 3 bases from V and 6 bases from J, with 8 bases between. Germline V gene sequence: CDR1 MGHRA, CDR2 YSYEKL. This CDR3 has 13 residues. The CDR3 region is CASSHLDSGELFF. The CDR3 DNA reads as TGCGCCAGCAGCCACCTAGACTCCGGGGAGCTGTTTTTT.

This chain connects TRBV11-3 to TRBJ2-5; 11 positions match TRBD2. CDR3 length: 15 residues. After removal of 5 bases from V and 0 bases from J, the junction contained 2 bases not matched to a gene. The germline V gene has CDR1 SGHNT and CDR2 YENEEA. The CDR3 sequence: CASSLAGGYQETQYF. Written as DNA, the CDR3 is TGTGCCAGCAGCCTAGCGGGGGGCTACCAAGAGACCCAGTACTTC.

The chain carries TRBV27 and TRBJ2-5; 8 bases align to TRBD2. The germline V gene has CDR1 MNHEY and CDR2 SMNVEV (reference sequence). The V and J ends lost 6 bases and 4 bases, in that order; junction bases with no gene match: 13. The CDR3 covers 16 residues. The DNA for the CDR3 is TGTGCCAGCAGCCATCAGTCGGGAGGGGAGAGAGAGACCCAGTACTTC. Residues: CASSHQSGGERETQYF.

This chain connects TRBV7-3 to TRBJ2-1, with 10 bases aligning to TRBD2. J gave up 5 bases and V 1 base, and 5 bases lay outside the gene matches. The CDR3 consists of 16 residues. Germline CDR1 and CDR2: SGHTA and FQGTGA. As DNA, the CDR3 is TGTGCCAGCAGCTTAAGCCCTGGACTAGCGGACAATGAGCAGTTCTTC. This translates into CASSLSPGLADNEQFF.

This clone was found once. V gene TRBV6-6 combines with J gene TRBJ2-7; 9 bases match TRBD1. V shed 2 bases and J 3 bases; nucleotides not matched to a gene: 5. Germline V gene sequence: CDR1 MNHNY, CDR2 SVGAGI (reference sequence). The CDR3 loop spans 15 amino acids. The CDR3 region has the DNA TGTGCCAGCAGTTACGCCGACAGGGGGGTCTACGAGCAGTACTTC. Its translation: CASSYADRGVYEQYF.

This clone was found many times. V is TRBV9 and J is TRBJ2-2; D may be TRBD1 (6 bases). Trimming removed 3 bases at V and 9 bases at J, with 18 bases between. The CDR3 is 15 amino acids. Germline V CDR1 and CDR2: SGDLS, YYNGEE. CDR3 DNA sequence: TGTGCCAGCAGCGCAGATCCGGGACAATTCCGGGAGCTGTTTTTT. Translation: CASSADPGQFRELFF.

CDR3 in DNA: TGCAGTGCTAGTTCCGGGAATGGCTACACCTTC. Its translation is CSASSGNGYTF. The rearrangement links TRBV20-1 to TRBJ1-2; the D is unclear. V lost 3 bases and J 6 bases, leaving 8 bases between the germline ends. The germline CDR1 and CDR2 sequences are DFQATT and SNEGSKA (reference sequence). The CDR3 sequence is 11 residues long.

This clone was detected only a few times. This chain links TRBV18 with TRBJ2-7, with D perhaps matching TRBD1 (5 bases). The CDR3 totals 12 residues. Per the germline V gene, CDR1 is KGHSH and CDR2 is LQKENI. Trimming pared 5 bases from V and 3 bases from J, leaving 8 bases between. The CDR3 DNA is TGTGCCAGCTCAACCGACAGCTACGAGCAGTACTTC. Translation: CASSTDSYEQYF.

The CDR3 sequence is CASSPRQGAEGYTF. The CDR3 region has the DNA TGTGCCAGCAGCCCCCGACAGGGGGCGGAAGGCTACACCTTC. V is TRBV9 and J is TRBJ1-2, with 10 bases matching TRBD1. J gave up 8 bases and V 4 bases, and 8 bases lay outside the gene matches. Germline V gene lookup returns CDR1 SGDLS and CDR2 YYNGEE. The CDR3 runs 14 residues.

The chain joins TRBV12-3 or TRBV12-4 to TRBJ2-1; D is uncertain. The CDR3 consists of 12 residues. V gave up 7 bases and J gave up 4 bases, with 8 bases separating them. As DNA, the CDR3 is TGTGCCAGCACCCGGAGATACAATGAGCAGTTCTTC. Protein sequence: CASTRRYNEQFF.

This clone was recorded once. The chain uses TRBV30 and TRBJ2-7; 8 nucleotides agree with TRBD2. Germline CDR1 and CDR2: GTSNPN and SVGIG (reference sequence). The length of the CDR3 is 14 residues. V was pared by 0 bases and J by 7 bases, with 8 bases of the junction left unmatched. CDR3 coding DNA: TGTGCCTGGAGTGTACGGGGGGGAGTACGGGAGCAGTACTTC. Protein: CAWSVRGGVREQYF.

The chain carries TRBV12-3 or TRBV12-4 and TRBJ2-1; D is unresolved. The CDR3 runs to 11 residues. Deletions cut 5 bases from V and 9 bases from J, with 8 bases between. The CDR3 region is CASSTRIEQFF. The DNA for the CDR3 is TGTGCCAGCAGTACCAGGATTGAGCAGTTCTTC.